One and the same sample provided the 22 T cell receptor beta chains below, sequenced in a study of T-cell memory formation after mild COVID-19. MiXCR, applied by TCRdb to the 5' RACE reads, yields one record per CDR3 protein. The table lists about 130,000 distinct CDR3 sequences, over 15% of them singletons. Sequenced sample: PBMCs or a T cell subset sorted from them (not recorded which). These receptors all stem from a young man who had mild COVID-19 (a few samples of this study predate the infection). Cell type and time point are not known.

This clonotype was seen at least ten times. The chain couples TRBV18 to TRBJ2-7; 11 positions match TRBD2. The germline V gene encodes CDR1 KGHSH and CDR2 LQKENI. This CDR3 region has 15 residues. J gave up 2 bases and V 6 bases, and 6 bases lay outside the gene matches. The CDR3 protein is CASSPPGLAAYEQYF. CDR3 coding DNA: TGTGCCAGCTCGCCCCCGGGACTAGCGGCCTACGAGCAGTACTTC.

This chain connects TRBV7-2 to TRBJ2-5; the D gene is possibly TRBD2 (5 bases). Germline V gene lookup returns CDR1 SGHTA and CDR2 FQGNSA. V lost 3 bases and J 5 bases, leaving 10 bases between the germline ends. The CDR3 length is 13 residues. The CDR3 DNA sequence: TGTGCCAGCAGCTTCTTTAGCGTGGAGACCCAGTACTTC. Its protein is CASSFFSVETQYF. The variable domain in full, completed from reference TRBV7-2 and TRBJ2-5, reads GAGVSQSPSNKVTEKGKDVELRCDPISGHTALYWYRQSLGQGLEFLIYFQGNSAPDKSGLPSDRFSAERTGGSVSTLTIQRTQQEDSAVYLCASSFFSVETQYFGPGTRLLVL.

The rearrangement uses TRBV20-1 and TRBJ1-2, with D tentatively TRBD1 (5 bases). Trimming cost V 3 bases and J 4 bases, with 12 bases left between them. This CDR3 is 13 amino acids long. Germline lookup yields CDR1 DFQATT and CDR2 SNEGSKA (reference sequence). The chain's CDR3 is CSASARAGYGYTF. The CDR3 DNA is TGCAGTGCTAGTGCCAGGGCAGGCTATGGCTACACCTTC.

This clonotype has a handful of counts. The chain carries TRBV7-2 and TRBJ2-1; possibly TRBD1 for D (6 bases). CDR1 is SGHTA and CDR2 is FQGNSA in the germline V gene. V dropped 5 bases and J dropped 9 bases, with 17 bases sitting between them. This CDR3 is built from 14 residues. CDR3 coding DNA: TGTGCCAGCAGCACCCCTGGGGGCAGGGGTGAGCAGTTCTTC. Translating gives CASSTPGGRGEQFF.

This chain connects TRBV5-1 to TRBJ1-3; D gene ambiguous. Trimming shortened V by 3 bases and J by 2 bases, and 6 bases separated the two germline ends. There are 13 residues in the CDR3. The germline V gene encodes CDR1 SGHRS and CDR2 YFSETQ. DNA of the CDR3: TGCGCCAGCAGCTCCAAAACTGGAAACACCATATATTTT. Translating it yields CASSSKTGNTIYF.

The V gene is TRBV29-1, the J gene TRBJ2-3; a possible D gene is TRBD2 (6 bases). This CDR3 region has 13 residues. Trimming took 3 bases from V and 8 from J, leaving 15 bases between them. CDR1 is SQVTM and CDR2 is ANQGSEA in the germline V gene. The CDR3 is CSVDLQEGGTQYF. The CDR3 region has the DNA TGCAGCGTTGACTTGCAGGAGGGTGGTACGCAGTATTTT.

This clonotype was observed a handful of times. The CDR3 coding sequence is TGTGCCAGCAGCTTGGAGGCCAGGTTAAGAGGTGGCTACACCTTC. Amino acids: CASSLEARLRGGYTF. The J gene is TRBJ1-2, the V gene TRBV5-6; D remains ambiguous. CDR3 size: 15 residues. Germline CDR1 is SGHDT and CDR2 is YYEEEE. The ends were cut back, 0 bases at V and 7 bases at J, with 16 bases in the middle. Together with reference TRBV5-6 and TRBJ1-2, the CDR3 gives the full variable domain: DAGVTQSPTHLIKTRGQQVTLRCSPKSGHDTVSWYQQALGQGPQFIFQYYEEEERQRGNFPDRFSGHQFPNYSSELNVNALLLGDSALYLCASSLEARLRGGYTFGSGTRLTVV.

V usage is TRBV6-5 and J usage is TRBJ1-6; TRBD1 matches at 8 bases. Germline assignment: CDR1 MNHEY and CDR2 SVGAGI. After removal of 2 bases from V and 10 bases from J, the junction contained 7 bases not matched to a gene. The CDR3 is made up of 15 amino acids. The CDR3 DNA sequence: TGTGCCAGCAGTTACGGACAGGGCCCTCAGTCACCCCTCCACTTT. Translating gives CASSYGQGPQSPLHF.

This chain links TRBV12-3 or TRBV12-4 with TRBJ2-3; possible D gene TRBD2, 5 bases. This CDR3 spans 16 amino acids. The V end lost 3 bases, the J end lost 0 bases, and 13 bases lay between the germline ends. The CDR3 nucleotides read TGTGCCAGCAGTTTGGCGGAAGGGAGTAGCACAGATACGCAGTATTTT. As protein: CASSLAEGSSTDTQYF.

The chain links TRBV29-1 to TRBJ2-7; 9 bases map to TRBD1. CDR1 SQVTM and CDR2 ANQGSEA come from the germline V gene. CDR3 length: 13 residues. J was trimmed by 5 bases and V by 4 bases; bases with no gene match: 6. CDR3 sequence: CSVGKQGANEQYF. DNA for the CDR3: TGCAGCGTTGGGAAACAGGGGGCTAACGAGCAGTACTTC.

On this clonotype: One base away lies a much larger clone, so this may be a sequencing read error. The CDR3 DNA follows: TGTGCCAACAGCTTAGGACCCACGAGCACTGAAGCTTTCTTT. Amino acid sequence: CANSLGPTSTEAFF. The genes are TRBV7-2 and TRBJ1-1; D remains ambiguous. This CDR3 spans 14 amino acids. CDR1 is SGHTA, CDR2 FQGNSA, per germline.

This clonotype came up a few times. The chain carries TRBV7-2 and TRBJ2-5, with 9 bases lining up with TRBD1. The ends lost 5 bases at V and 5 bases at J; junction bases unmatched: 9. Germline-derived CDR1 and CDR2 are SGHTA and FQGNSA. The CDR3 sequence is 15 residues long. CDR3 sequence reads: CASSIYRGRGETQYF. The DNA of the CDR3 is TGTGCCAGCAGCATTTACAGGGGGCGCGGGGAGACCCAGTACTTC.

The J gene is TRBJ2-7, the V gene TRBV5-1, with unresolved D. The V end lost 0 bases, the J end lost 3 bases, and 7 bases lay between the germline ends. CDR3 length: 13 amino acids. Germline V gene sequence: CDR1 SGHRS, CDR2 YFSETQ. CDR3 region: CASSLDVSYEQYF. CDR3 nucleotide sequence: TGCGCCAGCAGCTTGGATGTCAGCTACGAGCAGTACTTC.

At least ten counts were recorded for this clonotype. V gene TRBV28 combines with J gene TRBJ2-7, with D perhaps being TRBD1 or TRBD2 (5 bases each). The CDR3 covers 11 residues. CDR1 is MDHEN, CDR2 SYDVKM, per germline. Between the trimmed V and J ends, which lost 11 bases and 4 bases, there was a span of 12 bases. CDR3 DNA: TGTGCCTCTAGGGGCGGGTACGAGCAGTACGTC. Translating gives CASRGGYEQYV.

This rearrangement joins TRBV3-1 to TRBJ2-1; D unresolved. V was clipped by 4 bases and J by 5 bases, with 9 bases between them. The CDR3 loop spans 13 amino acids. The germline gives CDR1 LGHDT, CDR2 YNNKEL (reference sequence). This CDR3 is CASSLGRDNEQFF. CDR3 nucleotides: TGTGCCAGCAGCCTGGGCCGTGACAATGAGCAGTTCTTC.

The genes are TRBV20-1 and TRBJ2-7; no reliable D call. Trimming removed 5 bases from V and 2 bases from J, with 7 bases in between. CDR3 length equals 11 residues. Germline V lookup: CDR1 DFQATT, CDR2 SNEGSKA (reference sequence). CDR3 sequence reads: CSASDPYEQYV. CDR3 sequence (DNA): TGCAGTGCTTCGGACCCCTACGAGCAGTACGTC.

This clonotype was observed a few times. The rearrangement uses TRBV4-3 and TRBJ2-3; D perhaps matches TRBD2 (5 bases). This CDR3 has 16 amino acids. Deletions cut 0 bases from V and 6 bases from J, with 16 bases between. CDR1 and CDR2 from the germline V gene are LGHNA and YSLEER. This CDR3 reads CASSQDRGAQRDTQYF. CDR3 DNA sequence: TGCGCCAGCAGCCAAGATCGAGGCGCACAGCGGGATACGCAGTATTTT.

Within the sample, this clonotype is medium-sized. This sequence joins TRBV3-1 and TRBJ2-5, with 12 bases lining up with TRBD2. Germline values: CDR1 LGHDT, CDR2 YNNKEL (reference sequence). This CDR3 is built from 14 residues. V shed 5 bases, J shed 2 bases, and the junction held 0 bases outside the gene matches. DNA for the CDR3: TGTGCCAGCAGCACTAGCGGGGGGCAAGAGACCCAGTACTTC. As protein: CASSTSGGQETQYF.

This chain joins TRBV11-2 and TRBJ2-3; 9 bases align to TRBD1. J gave up 6 bases and V 5 bases, and 6 bases lay outside the gene matches. Germline V gene data show CDR1 as SGHAT and CDR2 as FQNNGV. The CDR3 runs to 14 residues. The CDR3 sequence is CASSQGQGYDTQYF. DNA of the CDR3: TGTGCCAGCAGCCAGGGACAGGGTTATGATACGCAGTATTTT.

The chain carries TRBV6-5 and TRBJ1-3, with D unclear. Germline V gives CDR1 MNHEY, CDR2 SVGAGI. CDR3 length equals 13 residues. V lost 6 bases, J lost 0 bases, and 6 bases lay in between. CDR3 amino acids: CASSSHSGNTIYF. Written as DNA, the CDR3 is TGTGCCAGCAGCAGTCACTCTGGAAACACCATATATTTT.

This chain joins TRBV7-9 and TRBJ2-2; D perhaps matches TRBD1 (6 bases). CDR1 is SEHNR and CDR2 is FQNEAQ in the germline V gene (reference sequence). This CDR3 has 16 amino acids. Trimming removed 0 bases from V and 4 bases from J, with 12 bases in between. The DNA of the CDR3 is TGTGCCAGCAGCTTAGCTCTGGGGGCAGGCACCGGGGAGCTGTTTTTT. Translation: CASSLALGAGTGELFF.

This clonotype was detected a few times. The chain employs TRBV10-3 and TRBJ2-1; 12 bases map to TRBD2. With V trimmed by 6 bases and J by 2 bases, 2 bases remained unmatched. There are 15 residues in the CDR3. Germline-derived CDR1 and CDR2 are ENHRY and SYGVKD. The CDR3 bases are TGTGCCATCAGCGGACTAGCGGGGACCTACAATGAGCAGTTCTTC. Translating it yields CAISGLAGTYNEQFF.